This T cell receptor (beta chain) was sequenced for a study of OX40 agonist ivuxolimab in advanced cancers. About the research overall: Therapy given before enrollment (anti-PD-1, anti-PD-L1 or anti-CTLA-4) was allowed, and 40% had some.

The CDR3 covers 18 residues. With 4 bases clipped from V and 5 bases from J, the junction kept 15 bases outside the gene matches. Germline V lookup: CDR1 SGHDN, CDR2 FVKESK. The protocol was immunoSEQ multiplex PCR, while the TCRdb copy is restricted to in-frame clones and leaves out a portion. The sample consists of some 74,000 clones, approximately 88% of them appearing once. This clonotype was sampled from an adult with an advanced solid tumor such as melanoma, head and neck, liver or kidney cancer. J is TRBJ2-1 and V is TRBV14; 9 positions agree with TRBD2. The sequencing here drew on CD4+ or CD8+ T cells sorted from blood, taken in a trial of the OX40 agonist ivuxolimab. The CDR3 nucleotides read TGTGCCAGCAGCCCGAAACACCGCCCTAGCGGGATACACAATGAGCAGTTCTTC. It yields the protein CASSPKHRPSGIHNEQFF.